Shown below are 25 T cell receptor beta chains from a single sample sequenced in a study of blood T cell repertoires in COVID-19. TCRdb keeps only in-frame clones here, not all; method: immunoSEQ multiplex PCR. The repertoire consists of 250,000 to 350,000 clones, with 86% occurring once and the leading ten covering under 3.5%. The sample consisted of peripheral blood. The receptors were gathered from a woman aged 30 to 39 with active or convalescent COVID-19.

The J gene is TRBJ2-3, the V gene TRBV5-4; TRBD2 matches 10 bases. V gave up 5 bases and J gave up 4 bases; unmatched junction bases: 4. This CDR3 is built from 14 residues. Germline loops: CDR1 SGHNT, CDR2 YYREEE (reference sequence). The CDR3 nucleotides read TGTGCCAGCAGTCCTAGCGGGGGCGCAGATACGCAGTATTTT. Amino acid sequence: CASSPSGGADTQYF.

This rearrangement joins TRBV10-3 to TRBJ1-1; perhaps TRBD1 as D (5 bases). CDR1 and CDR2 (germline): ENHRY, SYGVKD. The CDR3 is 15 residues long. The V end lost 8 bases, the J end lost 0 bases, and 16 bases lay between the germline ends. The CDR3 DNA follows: TGTGCCATCGGTAGTGGAAAGGACATGAACACTGAAGCTTTCTTT. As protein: CAIGSGKDMNTEAFF.

The CDR3 nucleotides are TGTGCCAGCAGTTTGGGTGACAGCAATTCACCCCTCCACTTT. Its translation: CASSLGDSNSPLHF. The rearrangement links TRBV6-6 to TRBJ1-6; possibly TRBD1 for D (5 bases). Per the germline V gene, CDR1 is MNHNY and CDR2 is SVGAGI (reference sequence). CDR3 size: 14 residues. Trimming stripped 4 bases from V and 7 bases from J, with 11 bases between.

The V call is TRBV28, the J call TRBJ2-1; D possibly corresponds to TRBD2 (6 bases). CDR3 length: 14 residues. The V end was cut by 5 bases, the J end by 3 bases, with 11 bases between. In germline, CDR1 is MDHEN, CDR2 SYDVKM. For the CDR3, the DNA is TGTGCCAGCAGTATCCAGGGACTCTACAATGAGCAGTTCTTC. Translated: CASSIQGLYNEQFF. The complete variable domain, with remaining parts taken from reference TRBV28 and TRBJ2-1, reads DVKVTQSSRYLVKRTGEKVFLECVQDMDHENMFWYRQDPGLGLRLIYFSYDVKMKEKGDIPEGYSVSREKKERFSLILESASTNQTSMYLCASSIQGLYNEQFFGPGTRLTVL.

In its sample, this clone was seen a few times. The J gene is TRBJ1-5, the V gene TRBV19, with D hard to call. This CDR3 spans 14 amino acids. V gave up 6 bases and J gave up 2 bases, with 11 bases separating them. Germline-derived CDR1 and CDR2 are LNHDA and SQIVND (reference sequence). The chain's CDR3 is CASSQTWGNQPQHF. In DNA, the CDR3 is TGTGCCAGTAGCCAGACATGGGGCAATCAGCCCCAGCATTTT. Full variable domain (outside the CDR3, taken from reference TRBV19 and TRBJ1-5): DGGITQSPKYLFRKEGQNVTLSCEQNLNHDAMYWYRQDPGQGLRLIYYSQIVNDFQKGDIAEGYSVSREKKESFPLTVTSAQKNPTAFYLCASSQTWGNQPQHFGDGTRLSIL.

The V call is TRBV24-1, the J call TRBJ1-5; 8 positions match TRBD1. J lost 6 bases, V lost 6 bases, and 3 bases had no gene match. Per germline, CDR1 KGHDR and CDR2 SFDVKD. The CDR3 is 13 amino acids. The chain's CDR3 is CATSTGGVQPQHF. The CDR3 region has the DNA TGTGCCACCAGTACAGGGGGAGTTCAGCCCCAGCATTTT.

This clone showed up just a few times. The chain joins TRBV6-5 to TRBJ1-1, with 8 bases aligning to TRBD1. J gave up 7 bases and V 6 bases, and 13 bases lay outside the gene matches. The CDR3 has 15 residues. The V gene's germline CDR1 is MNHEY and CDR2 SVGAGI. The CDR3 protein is CASRDYRQGTGEAFF. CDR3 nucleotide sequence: TGTGCCAGCAGGGACTACAGACAGGGGACGGGTGAAGCTTTCTTT.

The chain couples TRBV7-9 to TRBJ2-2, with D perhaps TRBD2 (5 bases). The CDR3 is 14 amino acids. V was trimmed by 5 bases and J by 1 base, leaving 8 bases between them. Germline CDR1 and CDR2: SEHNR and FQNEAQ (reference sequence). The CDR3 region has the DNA TGTGCCAGCAGCCTACTAGAGAACACCGGGGAGCTGTTTTTT. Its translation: CASSLLENTGELFF. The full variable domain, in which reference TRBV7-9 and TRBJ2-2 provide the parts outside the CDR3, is DTGVSQNPRHKITKRGQNVTFRCDPISEHNRLYWYRQTLGQGPEFLTYFQNEAQLEKSRLLSDRFSAERPKGSFSTLEIQRTEQGDSAMYLCASSLLENTGELFFGEGSRLTVL.

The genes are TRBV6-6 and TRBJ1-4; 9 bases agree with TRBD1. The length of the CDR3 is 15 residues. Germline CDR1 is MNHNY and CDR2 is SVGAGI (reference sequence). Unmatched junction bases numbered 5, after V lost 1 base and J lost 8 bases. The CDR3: CASSYLGQGGEKLFF. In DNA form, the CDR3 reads TGTGCCAGCAGTTACTTGGGACAGGGAGGAGAAAAACTGTTTTTT.

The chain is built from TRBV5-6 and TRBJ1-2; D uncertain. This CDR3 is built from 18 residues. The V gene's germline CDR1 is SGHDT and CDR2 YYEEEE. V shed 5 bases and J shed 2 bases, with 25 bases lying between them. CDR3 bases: TGTGCCAGCAGGACCCCCCGTGACGGACTGATGCCGAACTATGGCTACACCTTC. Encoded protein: CASRTPRDGLMPNYGYTF.

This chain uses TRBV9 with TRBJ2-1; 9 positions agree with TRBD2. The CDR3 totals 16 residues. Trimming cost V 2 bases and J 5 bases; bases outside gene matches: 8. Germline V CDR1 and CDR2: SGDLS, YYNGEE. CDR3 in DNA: TGTGCCAGCAGCGTCATTAGCGGGGGCCAGGACAATGAGCAGTTCTTC. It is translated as CASSVISGGQDNEQFF.

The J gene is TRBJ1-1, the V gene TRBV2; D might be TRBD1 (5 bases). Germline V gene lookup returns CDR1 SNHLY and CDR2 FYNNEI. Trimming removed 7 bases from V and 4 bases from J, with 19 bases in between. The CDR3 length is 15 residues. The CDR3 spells CASIRRDGGGTEAFF. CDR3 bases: TGTGCCAGCATCAGGAGGGATGGGGGTGGCACTGAAGCTTTCTTT.

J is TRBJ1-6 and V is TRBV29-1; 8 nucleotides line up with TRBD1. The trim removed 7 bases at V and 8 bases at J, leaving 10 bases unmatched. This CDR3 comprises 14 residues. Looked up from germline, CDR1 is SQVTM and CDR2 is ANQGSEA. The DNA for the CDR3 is TGCAGCGCCCAGGGGGCCTCGATGGATTCACCCCTCCACTTT. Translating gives CSAQGASMDSPLHF.

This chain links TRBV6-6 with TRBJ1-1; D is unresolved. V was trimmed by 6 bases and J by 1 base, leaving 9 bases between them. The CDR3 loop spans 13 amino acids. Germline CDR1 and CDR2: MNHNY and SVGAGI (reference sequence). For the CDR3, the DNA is TGTGCCAGCAGCCCGGGGAGGAACACTGAAGCTTTCTTT. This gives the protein CASSPGRNTEAFF.

This CDR3 reads CASELDRGNGYTF. In DNA, the CDR3 is TGTGCCAGCGAGCTTGACAGGGGGAATGGCTACACCTTC. This sequence joins TRBV11-2 and TRBJ1-2, with 9 nucleotides matching TRBD1. There are 13 residues in the CDR3. The ends lost 8 bases at V and 6 bases at J; junction bases unmatched: 7. Germline V gene lookup returns CDR1 SGHAT and CDR2 FQNNGV.

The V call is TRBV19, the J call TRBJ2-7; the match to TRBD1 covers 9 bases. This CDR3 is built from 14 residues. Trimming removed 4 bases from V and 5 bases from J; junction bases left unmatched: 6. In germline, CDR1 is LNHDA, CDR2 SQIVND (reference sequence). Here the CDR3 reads CASSTLRTGDEQYF. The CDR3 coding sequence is TGTGCCAGTAGTACCCTAAGGACAGGGGACGAGCAGTACTTC.

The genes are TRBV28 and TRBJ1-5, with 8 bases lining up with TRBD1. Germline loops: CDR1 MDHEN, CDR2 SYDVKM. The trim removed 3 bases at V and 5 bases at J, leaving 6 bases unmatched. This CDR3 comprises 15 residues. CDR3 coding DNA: TGTGCCAGCAGTTTGTCCCAGGGGGCCCATCAGCCCCAGCATTTT. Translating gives CASSLSQGAHQPQHF.

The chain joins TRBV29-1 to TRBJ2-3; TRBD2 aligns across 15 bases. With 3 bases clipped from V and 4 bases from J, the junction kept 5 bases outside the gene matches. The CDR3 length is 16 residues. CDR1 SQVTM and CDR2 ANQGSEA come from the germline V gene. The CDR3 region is CSVEGLAGGMPDTQYF. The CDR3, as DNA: TGCAGCGTTGAGGGACTAGCGGGAGGAATGCCAGATACGCAGTATTTT.

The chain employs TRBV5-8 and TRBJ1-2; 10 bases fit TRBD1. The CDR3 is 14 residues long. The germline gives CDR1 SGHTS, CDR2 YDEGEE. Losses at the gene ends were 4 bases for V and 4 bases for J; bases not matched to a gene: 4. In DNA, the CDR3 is TGTGCCAGCAGCACAGGACAGGGGGTCTATGGCTACACCTTC. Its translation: CASSTGQGVYGYTF.

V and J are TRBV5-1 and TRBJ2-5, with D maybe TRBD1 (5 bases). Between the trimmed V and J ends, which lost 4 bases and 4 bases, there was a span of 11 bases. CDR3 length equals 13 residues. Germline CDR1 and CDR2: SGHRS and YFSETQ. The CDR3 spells CASSLRQPETQYF. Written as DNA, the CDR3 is TGCGCCAGCAGCCTTCGACAGCCAGAGACCCAGTACTTC.

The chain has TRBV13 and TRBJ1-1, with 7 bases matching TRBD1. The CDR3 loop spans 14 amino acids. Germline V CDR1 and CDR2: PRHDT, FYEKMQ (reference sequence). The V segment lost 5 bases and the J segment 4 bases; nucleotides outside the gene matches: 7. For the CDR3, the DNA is TGTGCCAGCAGCCCAAGGGGGCTGAGCACTGAAGCTTTCTTT. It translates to CASSPRGLSTEAFF.

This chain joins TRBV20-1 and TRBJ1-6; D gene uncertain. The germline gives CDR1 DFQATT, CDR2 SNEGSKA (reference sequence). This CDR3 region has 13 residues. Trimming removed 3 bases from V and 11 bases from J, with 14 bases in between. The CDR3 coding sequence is TGCAGTGCTAGTTTATTCGAGGGTCCACCCCTCCACTTT. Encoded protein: CSASLFEGPPLHF.

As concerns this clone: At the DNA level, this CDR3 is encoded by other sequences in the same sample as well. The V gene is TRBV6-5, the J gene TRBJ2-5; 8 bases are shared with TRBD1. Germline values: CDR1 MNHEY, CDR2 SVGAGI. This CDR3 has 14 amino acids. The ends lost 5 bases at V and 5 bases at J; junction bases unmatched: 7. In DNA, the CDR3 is TGTGCCAGCAGTAGACAGGGGTTAGGGGAGACCCAGTACTTC. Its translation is CASSRQGLGETQYF.

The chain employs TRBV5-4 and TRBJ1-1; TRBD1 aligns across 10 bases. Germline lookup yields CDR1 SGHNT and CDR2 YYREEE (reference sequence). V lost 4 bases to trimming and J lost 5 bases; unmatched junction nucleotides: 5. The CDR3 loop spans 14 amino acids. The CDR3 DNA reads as TGTGCCAGCAGCGACGGACAGGGGGGGACTGAAGCTTTCTTT. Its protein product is CASSDGQGGTEAFF. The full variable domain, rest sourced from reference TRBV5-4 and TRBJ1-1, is ETGVTQSPTHLIKTRGQQVTLRCSSQSGHNTVSWYQQALGQGPQFIFQYYREEENGRGNFPPRFSGLQFPNYSSELNVNALELDDSALYLCASSDGQGGTEAFFGQGTRLTVV.

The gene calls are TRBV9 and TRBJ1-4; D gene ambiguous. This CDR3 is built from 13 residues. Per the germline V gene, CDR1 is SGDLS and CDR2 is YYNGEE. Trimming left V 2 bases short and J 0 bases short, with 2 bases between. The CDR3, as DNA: TGTGCCAGCAGCGTTACAACTAATGAAAAACTGTTTTTT. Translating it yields CASSVTTNEKLFF.